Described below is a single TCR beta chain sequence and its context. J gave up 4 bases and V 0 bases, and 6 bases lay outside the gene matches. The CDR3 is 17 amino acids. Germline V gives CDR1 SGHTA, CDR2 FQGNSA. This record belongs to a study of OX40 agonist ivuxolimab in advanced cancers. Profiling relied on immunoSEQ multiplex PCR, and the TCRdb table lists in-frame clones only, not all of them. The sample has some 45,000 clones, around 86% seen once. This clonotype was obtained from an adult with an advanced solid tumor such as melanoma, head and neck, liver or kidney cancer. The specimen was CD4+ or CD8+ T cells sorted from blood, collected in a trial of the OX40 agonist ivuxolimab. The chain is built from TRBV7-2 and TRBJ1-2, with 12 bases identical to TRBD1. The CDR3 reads CASSLAGTGGGGYGYTF. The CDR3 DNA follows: TGTGCCAGCAGCTTAGCCGGGACAGGGGGCGGCGGCTATGGCTACACCTTC.